Listed below are T cell receptor beta chains from one sample, sequenced in a study of T cell repertoires in cytomegalovirus infection. No antigens are known for them. One entry per CDR3 protein results from TCRdb running MiXCR on the reads. This table holds some 800,000 distinct CDR3 sequences, roughly 28% found once. The source material was cultured CD8+ T cells from PBMCs, sampled from culture after CMV antigen stimulation. The receptor source for this set is a human donor in good health (CMV status not recorded). Some clones in this sample may be carry-over from other donors' samples. Each CDR3 is given with its conserved first and last residue. A D gene is named only where the DNA matches it firmly. Rows may omit the clone size; those that give it use once, few, many or a size class.

v_gene: TRBV6-5
abundance: few
d_gene: .
j_gene: TRBJ1-2
CDR3aa: CASSYGAINYGYTF
CDR3nt: TGTGCCAGCAGTTATGGGGCAATCAACTATGGCTACACCTTC

v_gene: TRBV7-9
abundance: .
d_gene: TRBD1
j_gene: TRBJ2-1
CDR3aa: CASSPGQGVEFF
CDR3nt: TGTGCCAGCAGCCCTGGACAGGGGGTAGAGTTCTTC

v_gene: TRBV10-3
abundance: .
d_gene: .
j_gene: TRBJ2-6
CDR3aa: CAISEPPLGANVLTF
CDR3nt: TGTGCCATCAGTGAGCCTCCCCTCGGGGCCAACGTCCTGACTTTC

v_gene: TRBV12-3/TRBV12-4
abundance: .
d_gene: .
j_gene: TRBJ1-4
CDR3aa: CASSLPGSGEKLFF
CDR3nt: TGTGCCAGCAGTTTACCCGGGTCGGGTGAAAAACTGTTTTTT

v_gene: TRBV4-3
abundance: .
d_gene: TRBD1
j_gene: TRBJ1-1
CDR3aa: CASSQDPRGPGTEAFF
CDR3nt: TGCGCCAGCAGCCAAGATCCCAGGGGGCCGGGGACTGAAGCTTTCTTT

v_gene: TRBV2
abundance: few
d_gene: .
j_gene: TRBJ1-1
CDR3aa: CASSELTPNTEAFF
CDR3nt: TGTGCCAGCAGTGAGTTGACACCGAACACTGAAGCTTTCTTT

v_gene: TRBV12-3/TRBV12-4
abundance: .
d_gene: TRBD1
j_gene: TRBJ1-2
CDR3aa: CASSGRDRGRLGYTF
CDR3nt: TGTGCCAGCAGTGGGAGGGACAGGGGCCGACTTGGCTACACCTTC

v_gene: TRBV12-3/TRBV12-4
abundance: many
d_gene: .
j_gene: TRBJ2-2
CDR3aa: CASSPSMFGNGELFF
CDR3nt: .

v_gene: TRBV10-3
abundance: .
d_gene: .
j_gene: TRBJ2-3
CDR3aa: CAISESGRPSTDTQYF
CDR3nt: TGTGCCATCAGTGAGTCGGGGCGTCCTAGCACAGATACGCAGTATTTT

v_gene: TRBV7-2
abundance: many
d_gene: TRBD2
j_gene: TRBJ2-1
CDR3aa: CASSLVMPSGGAGNEQFF
CDR3nt: TGTGCCAGCAGCTTAGTAATGCCTAGCGGGGGGGCCGGCAATGAGCAGTTCTTC

v_gene: TRBV10-3
abundance: few
d_gene: .
j_gene: TRBJ2-3
CDR3aa: CAIGGAGTDTQYF
CDR3nt: TGTGCCATCGGGGGGGCAGGGACAGATACGCAGTATTTT

v_gene: TRBV6-2/TRBV6-3
abundance: .
d_gene: .
j_gene: TRBJ1-5
CDR3aa: CASSYSGQINQPQHF
CDR3nt: TGTGCCAGCAGTTACTCTGGGCAGATAAATCAGCCCCAGCATTTT

v_gene: TRBV7-9
abundance: many
d_gene: .
j_gene: TRBJ2-2
CDR3aa: CASSLSNTGELFF
CDR3nt: TGTGCCAGCAGCTTAAGTAACACCGGGGAGCTGTTTTTT

v_gene: TRBV7-2
abundance: .
d_gene: .
j_gene: TRBJ1-3
CDR3aa: CASSPLSGVAGNTIYF
CDR3nt: TGTGCCAGCAGCCCTCTGTCAGGGGTCGCTGGAAACACCATATATTTT

v_gene: TRBV7-6
abundance: few
d_gene: TRBD2
j_gene: TRBJ2-1
CDR3aa: CASSLGGGAPSSYNEQFF
CDR3nt: TGTGCCAGCAGCTTAGGCGGGGGGGCCCCAAGCTCCTACAATGAGCAGTTCTTC

v_gene: TRBV15
abundance: few
d_gene: .
j_gene: TRBJ1-6
CDR3aa: CATSRVSGRTNSPLHF
CDR3nt: TGTGCCACCAGCAGAGTTTCCGGACGGACCAATTCACCCCTCCACTTT

v_gene: TRBV25-1
abundance: once
d_gene: .
j_gene: TRBJ2-1
CDR3aa: CASSEYGESSYNEQFF
CDR3nt: TGTGCCAGCAGTGAATATGGGGAGAGCTCCTACAATGAGCAGTTCTTC

v_gene: TRBV15
abundance: once
d_gene: .
j_gene: TRBJ1-5
CDR3aa: CATDERAGHNQPQHF
CDR3nt: TGTGCCACCGACGAGCGGGCAGGGCACAATCAGCCCCAGCATTTT

v_gene: TRBV5-1
abundance: few
d_gene: .
j_gene: TRBJ1-1
CDR3aa: CASSGGHKAFF
CDR3nt: TGCGCCAGCAGCGGAGGGCACAAAGCTTTCTTT

v_gene: TRBV6-1
abundance: .
d_gene: .
j_gene: TRBJ1-2
CDR3aa: CASSEAEFSGYGYTF
CDR3nt: TGTGCCAGCAGTGAAGCCGAGTTTTCGGGTTATGGCTACACCTTC

v_gene: TRBV11-2
abundance: .
d_gene: .
j_gene: TRBJ1-4
CDR3aa: CASSLSPEEGTTNEKLFF
CDR3nt: TGTGCCAGCAGCTTAAGTCCGGAGGAGGGCACCACTAATGAAAAACTGTTTTTT

v_gene: TRBV4-2
abundance: .
d_gene: .
j_gene: TRBJ2-1
CDR3aa: CASSPQVAGSYNEQFF
CDR3nt: TGTGCCAGCAGCCCCCAAGTTGCGGGGAGCTACAATGAGCAGTTCTTC